These 3 T cell receptor beta chains were sequenced from one sample in a study of regulatory T cells in long-lasting Graves disease. The authors built TCR beta libraries using iRepertoire HTBI primers and Arm-PCR of CDR3 regions. Via MiXCR, TCRdb re-called the multiplex PCR reads, giving one row per CDR3 protein. The sample consists of approximately 690,000 distinct CDR3 sequences, 25% to 35% of them appearing once. Time point indicated: persistent/refractory GD, antithyroid drugs over 5 years with positive TRAb. PBMC RNA served as the TCR library source. The specimen was peripheral blood mononuclear cells (PBMCs), collected when the disease was refractory, from a patient treated with antithyroid drugs. These receptors were taken from a female donor with Graves disease.

This clonotype was found a few times. This chain uses TRBV2 with TRBJ2-7; perhaps TRBD1 as D (5 bases). V lost 4 bases and J 6 bases, leaving 10 bases between the germline ends. CDR3 size: 12 residues. CDR1 is SNHLY and CDR2 is FYNNEI in the germline V gene. The CDR3 here is CASSVVGPEQYF. Here the CDR3 DNA reads TGTGCCAGCAGTGTGGTGGGGCCCGAGCAGTACTTC.

The V call is TRBV12-3 or TRBV12-4, the J call TRBJ1-3, with unresolved D. The CDR3 loop spans 14 amino acids. V lost 6 bases to trimming and J lost 0 bases, with 9 bases between them. This CDR3 reads CASSPDTSGNTIYF. The CDR3 DNA reads as TGTGCCAGCAGCCCCGACACCTCTGGAAACACCATATATTTT.

This clonotype was seen only a few times. V and J are TRBV7-3 and TRBJ2-2; 7 positions match TRBD1. The junction had 6 bases not matched to a gene; V was cut back by 5 bases and J by 6 bases. CDR1 is SGHTA, CDR2 FQGTGA, per germline. This CDR3 spans 14 amino acids. The CDR3 reads CASSERQGSGELFF. CDR3 nucleotide sequence: TGTGCCAGCAGCGAACGACAGGGTTCCGGGGAGCTGTTTTTT.